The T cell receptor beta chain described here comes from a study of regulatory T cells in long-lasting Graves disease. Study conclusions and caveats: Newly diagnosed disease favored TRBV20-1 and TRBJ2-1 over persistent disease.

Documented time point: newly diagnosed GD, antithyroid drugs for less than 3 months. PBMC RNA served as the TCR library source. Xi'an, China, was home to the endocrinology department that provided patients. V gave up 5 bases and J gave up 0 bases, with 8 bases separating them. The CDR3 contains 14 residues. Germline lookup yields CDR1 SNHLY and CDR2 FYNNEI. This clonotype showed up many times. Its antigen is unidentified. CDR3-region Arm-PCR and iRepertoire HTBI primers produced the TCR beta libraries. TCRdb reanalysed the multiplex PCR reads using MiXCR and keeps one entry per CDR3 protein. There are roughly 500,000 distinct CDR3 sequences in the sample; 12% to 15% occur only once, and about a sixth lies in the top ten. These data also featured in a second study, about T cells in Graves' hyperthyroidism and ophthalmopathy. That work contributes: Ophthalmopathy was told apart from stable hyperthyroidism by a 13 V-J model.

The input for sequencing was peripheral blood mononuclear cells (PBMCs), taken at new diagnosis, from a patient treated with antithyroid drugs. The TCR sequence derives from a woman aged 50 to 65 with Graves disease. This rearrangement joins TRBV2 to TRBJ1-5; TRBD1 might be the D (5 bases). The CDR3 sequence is CASSQDNSNQPQHF. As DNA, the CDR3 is TGTGCCAGCAGTCAGGACAATAGCAATCAGCCCCAGCATTTT.